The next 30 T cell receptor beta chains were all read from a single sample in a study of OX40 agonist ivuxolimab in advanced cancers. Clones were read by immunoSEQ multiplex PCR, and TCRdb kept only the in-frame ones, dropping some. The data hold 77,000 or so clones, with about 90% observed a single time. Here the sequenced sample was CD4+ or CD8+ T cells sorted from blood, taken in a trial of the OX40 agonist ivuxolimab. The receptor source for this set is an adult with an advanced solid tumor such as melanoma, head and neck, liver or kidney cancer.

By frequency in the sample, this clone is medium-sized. The CDR3 coding sequence is TGTGCCAGCAGCTTGTACGAAAAACTGTTTTTT. It yields the protein CASSLYEKLFF. The V call is TRBV7-9, the J call TRBJ1-4; D is unclear. Trimming took 3 bases from V and 8 from J, leaving 4 bases between them. The CDR3 has 11 amino acids. Looked up from germline, CDR1 is SEHNR and CDR2 is FQNEAQ (reference sequence).

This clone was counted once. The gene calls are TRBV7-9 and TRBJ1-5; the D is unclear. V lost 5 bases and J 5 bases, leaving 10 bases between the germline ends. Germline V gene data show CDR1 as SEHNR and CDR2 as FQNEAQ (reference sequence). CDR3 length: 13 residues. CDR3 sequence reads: CASSVDGDQPQHF. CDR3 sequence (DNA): TGTGCCAGCAGCGTGGACGGTGATCAGCCCCAGCATTTT.

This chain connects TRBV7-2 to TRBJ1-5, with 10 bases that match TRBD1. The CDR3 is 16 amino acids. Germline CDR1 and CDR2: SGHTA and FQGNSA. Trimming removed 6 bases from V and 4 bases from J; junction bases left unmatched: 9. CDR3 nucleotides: TGTGCCAGCAGACGACCGGGACAGGGGAGAAATCAGCCCCAGCATTTT. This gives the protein CASRRPGQGRNQPQHF.

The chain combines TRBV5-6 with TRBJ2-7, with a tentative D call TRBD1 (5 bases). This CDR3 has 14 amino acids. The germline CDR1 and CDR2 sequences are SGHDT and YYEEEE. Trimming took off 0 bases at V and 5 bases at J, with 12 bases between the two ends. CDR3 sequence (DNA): TGTGCCAGCAGCTTGGTGCGCAGGGCCCACGAGCAGTACTTC. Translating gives CASSLVRRAHEQYF.

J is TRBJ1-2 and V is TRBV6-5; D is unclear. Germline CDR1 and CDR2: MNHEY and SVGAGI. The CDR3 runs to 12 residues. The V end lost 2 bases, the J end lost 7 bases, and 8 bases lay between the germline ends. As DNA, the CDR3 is TGTGCCAGCAGTTACGAGGGTACTGGCTACACCTTC. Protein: CASSYEGTGYTF.

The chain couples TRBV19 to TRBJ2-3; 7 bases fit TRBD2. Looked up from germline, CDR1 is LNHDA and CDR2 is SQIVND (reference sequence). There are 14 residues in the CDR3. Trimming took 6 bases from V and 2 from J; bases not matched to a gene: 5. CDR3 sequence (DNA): TGTGCCAGTAGCTTACTAGCGATCACAGATACGCAGTATTTT. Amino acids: CASSLLAITDTQYF.

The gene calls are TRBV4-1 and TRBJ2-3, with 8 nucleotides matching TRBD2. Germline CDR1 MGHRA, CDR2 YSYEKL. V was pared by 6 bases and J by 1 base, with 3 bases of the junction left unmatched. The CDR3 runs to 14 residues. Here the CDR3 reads CASRAGGGTDTQYF. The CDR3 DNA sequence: TGCGCCAGCAGGGCGGGAGGCGGCACAGATACGCAGTATTTT.

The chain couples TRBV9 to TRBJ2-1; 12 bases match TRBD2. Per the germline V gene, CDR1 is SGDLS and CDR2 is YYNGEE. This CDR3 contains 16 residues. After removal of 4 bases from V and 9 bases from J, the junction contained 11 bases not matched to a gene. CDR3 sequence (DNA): TGTGCCAGCAGCCAACTGGGACTAGCGGGTGAAATTGAGCAGTTCTTC. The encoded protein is CASSQLGLAGEIEQFF.

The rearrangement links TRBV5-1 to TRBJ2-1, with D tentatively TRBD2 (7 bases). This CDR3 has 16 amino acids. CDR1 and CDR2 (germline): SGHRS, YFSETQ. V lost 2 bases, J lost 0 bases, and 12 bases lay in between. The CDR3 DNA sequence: TGCGCCAGCAGCTTTTATGGGGGGGCCTCCTACAATGAGCAGTTCTTC. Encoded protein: CASSFYGGASYNEQFF.

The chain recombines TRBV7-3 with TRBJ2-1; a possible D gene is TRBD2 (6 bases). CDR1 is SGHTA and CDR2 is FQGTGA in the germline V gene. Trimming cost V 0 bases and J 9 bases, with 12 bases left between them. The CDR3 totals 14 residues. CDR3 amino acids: CASSLTTLATEQFF. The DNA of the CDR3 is TGTGCCAGCAGCTTAACGACCCTAGCGACTGAGCAGTTCTTC.

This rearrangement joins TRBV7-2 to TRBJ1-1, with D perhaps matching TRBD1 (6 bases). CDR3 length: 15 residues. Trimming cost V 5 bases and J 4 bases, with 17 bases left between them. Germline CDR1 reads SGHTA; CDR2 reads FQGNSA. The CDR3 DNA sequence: TGTGCCAGCAGCGCAATACAGGGATTCGGCACTGAAGCTTTCTTT. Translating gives CASSAIQGFGTEAFF.

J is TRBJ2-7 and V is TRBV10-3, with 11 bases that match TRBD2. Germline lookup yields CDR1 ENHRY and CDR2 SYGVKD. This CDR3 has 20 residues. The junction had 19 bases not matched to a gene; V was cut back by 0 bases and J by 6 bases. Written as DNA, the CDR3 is TGTGCCATCAGTGAGTCACTCATAGCGGGAGGGCCGAGGTTTCAGCCCGAGCAGTACTTC. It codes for CAISESLIAGGPRFQPEQYF.

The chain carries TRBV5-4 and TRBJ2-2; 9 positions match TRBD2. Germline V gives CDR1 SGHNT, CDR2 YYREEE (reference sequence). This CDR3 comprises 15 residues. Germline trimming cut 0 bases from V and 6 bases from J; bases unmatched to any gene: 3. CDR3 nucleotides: TGTGCCAGCAGCTTGGATCTAGCGGGACCCGGGGAGCTGTTTTTT. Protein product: CASSLDLAGPGELFF.

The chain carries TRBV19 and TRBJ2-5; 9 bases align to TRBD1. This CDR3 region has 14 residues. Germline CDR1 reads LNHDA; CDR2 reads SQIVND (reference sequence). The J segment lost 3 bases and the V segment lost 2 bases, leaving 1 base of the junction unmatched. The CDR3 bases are TGTGCCAGTAGTATACGGACAGGGGAAGAGACCCAGTACTTC. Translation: CASSIRTGEETQYF. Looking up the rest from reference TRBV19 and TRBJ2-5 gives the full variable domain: DGGITQSPKYLFRKEGQNVTLSCEQNLNHDAMYWYRQDPGQGLRLIYYSQIVNDFQKGDIAEGYSVSREKKESFPLTVTSAQKNPTAFYLCASSIRTGEETQYFGPGTRLLVL.

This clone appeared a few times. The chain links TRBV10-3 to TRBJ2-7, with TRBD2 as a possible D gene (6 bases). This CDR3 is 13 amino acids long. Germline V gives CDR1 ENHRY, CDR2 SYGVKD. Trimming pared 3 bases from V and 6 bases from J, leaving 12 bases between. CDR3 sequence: CAISDLQEGEQYF. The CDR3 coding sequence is TGTGCCATCAGTGATCTGCAGGAGGGCGAGCAGTACTTC.

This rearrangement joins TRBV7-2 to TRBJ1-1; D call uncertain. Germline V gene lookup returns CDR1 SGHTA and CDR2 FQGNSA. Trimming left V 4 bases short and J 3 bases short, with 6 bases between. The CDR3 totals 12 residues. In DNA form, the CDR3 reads TGTGCCAGCAGCTCCCGGCACACTGAAGCTTTCTTT. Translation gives CASSSRHTEAFF.

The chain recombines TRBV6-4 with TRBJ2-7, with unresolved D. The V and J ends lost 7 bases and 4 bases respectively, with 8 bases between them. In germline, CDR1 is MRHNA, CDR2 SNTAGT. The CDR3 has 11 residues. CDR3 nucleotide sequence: TGTGCCAGCATCCTGGGGTACGAGCAGTACTTC. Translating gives CASILGYEQYF.

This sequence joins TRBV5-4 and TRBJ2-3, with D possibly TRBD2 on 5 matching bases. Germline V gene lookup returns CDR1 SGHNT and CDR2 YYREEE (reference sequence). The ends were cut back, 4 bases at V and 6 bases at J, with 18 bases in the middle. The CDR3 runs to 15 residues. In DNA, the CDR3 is TGTGCCAGCAGCCTGGACCAGCGGAAAAGTGATACGCAGTATTTT. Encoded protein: CASSLDQRKSDTQYF.

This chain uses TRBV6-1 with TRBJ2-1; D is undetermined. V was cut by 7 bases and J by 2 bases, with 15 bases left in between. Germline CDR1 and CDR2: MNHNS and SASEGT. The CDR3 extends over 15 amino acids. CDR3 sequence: CASIGPHPPYNEQFF. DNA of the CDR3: TGTGCCAGCATTGGACCGCACCCCCCCTACAATGAGCAGTTCTTC.

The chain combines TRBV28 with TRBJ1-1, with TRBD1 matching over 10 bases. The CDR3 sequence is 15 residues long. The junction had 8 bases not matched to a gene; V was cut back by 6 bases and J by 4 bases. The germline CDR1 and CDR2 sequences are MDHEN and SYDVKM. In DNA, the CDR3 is TGTGCCAGCAGGCCCGACAGGGGGCTGGGCACTGAAGCTTTCTTT. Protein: CASRPDRGLGTEAFF.

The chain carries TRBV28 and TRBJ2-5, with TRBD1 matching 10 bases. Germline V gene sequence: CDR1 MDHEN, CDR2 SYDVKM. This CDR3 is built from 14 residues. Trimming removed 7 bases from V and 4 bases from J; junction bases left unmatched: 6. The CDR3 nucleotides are TGTGCCAGCACCGAGGGGGACAGGGGAGAGACCCAGTACTTC. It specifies CASTEGDRGETQYF.

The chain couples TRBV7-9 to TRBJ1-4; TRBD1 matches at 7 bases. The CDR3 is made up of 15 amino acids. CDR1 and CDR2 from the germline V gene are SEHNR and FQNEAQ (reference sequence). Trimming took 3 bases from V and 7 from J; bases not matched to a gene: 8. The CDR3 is CASSFRRGPSEKLFF. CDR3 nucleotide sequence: TGTGCCAGCAGCTTCCGGAGGGGGCCCAGTGAAAAACTGTTTTTT.

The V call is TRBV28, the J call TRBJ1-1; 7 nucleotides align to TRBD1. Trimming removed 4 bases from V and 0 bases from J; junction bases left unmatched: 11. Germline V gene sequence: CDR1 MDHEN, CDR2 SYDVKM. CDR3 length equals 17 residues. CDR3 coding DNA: TGTGCCAGCAGTTCTGGGCCCTGGGGACAGATGAACACTGAAGCTTTCTTT. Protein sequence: CASSSGPWGQMNTEAFF.

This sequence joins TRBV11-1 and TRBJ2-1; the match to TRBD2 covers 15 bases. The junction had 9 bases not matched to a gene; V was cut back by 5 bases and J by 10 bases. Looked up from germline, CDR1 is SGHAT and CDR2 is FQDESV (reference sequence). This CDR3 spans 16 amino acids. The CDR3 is CASSPGTSGRFEEQFF. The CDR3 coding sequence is TGTGCCAGCAGCCCTGGGACTAGCGGGAGGTTCGAAGAGCAGTTCTTC.

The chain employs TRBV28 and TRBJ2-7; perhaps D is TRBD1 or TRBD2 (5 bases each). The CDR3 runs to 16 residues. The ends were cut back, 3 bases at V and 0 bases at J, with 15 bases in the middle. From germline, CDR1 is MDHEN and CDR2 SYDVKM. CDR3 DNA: TGTGCCAGCAGTTTGGGTCGGGGTGGGGGCTCCTACGAGCAGTACTTC. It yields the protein CASSLGRGGGSYEQYF. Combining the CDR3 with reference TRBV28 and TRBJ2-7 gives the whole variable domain DVKVTQSSRYLVKRTGEKVFLECVQDMDHENMFWYRQDPGLGLRLIYFSYDVKMKEKGDIPEGYSVSREKKERFSLILESASTNQTSMYLCASSLGRGGGSYEQYFGPGTRLTVT.

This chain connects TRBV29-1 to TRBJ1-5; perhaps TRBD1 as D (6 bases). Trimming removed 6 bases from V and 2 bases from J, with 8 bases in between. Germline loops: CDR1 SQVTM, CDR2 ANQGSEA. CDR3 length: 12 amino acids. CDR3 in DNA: TGCAGCGTACCAGGGGGCAATCAGCCCCAGCATTTT. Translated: CSVPGGNQPQHF. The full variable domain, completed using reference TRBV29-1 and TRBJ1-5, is SAVISQKPSRDICQRGTSLTIQCQVDSQVTMMFWYRQQPGQSLTLIATANQGSEATYESGFVIDKFPISRPNLTFSTLTVSNMSPEDSSIYLCSVPGGNQPQHFGDGTRLSIL.

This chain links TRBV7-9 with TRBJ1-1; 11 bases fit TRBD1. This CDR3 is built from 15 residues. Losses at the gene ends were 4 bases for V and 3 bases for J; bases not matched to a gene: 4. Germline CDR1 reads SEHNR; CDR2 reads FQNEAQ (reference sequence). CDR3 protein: CASSSGTGGYTEAFF. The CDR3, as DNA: TGTGCCAGCAGCTCCGGGACAGGGGGATACACTGAAGCTTTCTTT.

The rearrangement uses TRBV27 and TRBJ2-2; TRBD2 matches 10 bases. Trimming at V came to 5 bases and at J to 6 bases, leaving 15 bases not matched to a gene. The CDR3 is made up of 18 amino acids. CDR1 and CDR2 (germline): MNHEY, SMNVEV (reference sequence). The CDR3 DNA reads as TGTGCCAGCAGTCCCTACGCTAGCGGGAGAACTGCACCCGGGGAGCTGTTTTTT. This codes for CASSPYASGRTAPGELFF.

CDR3 in DNA: TGTGCCACCACAGGGGGAGGGCACACCGGGGAGCTGTTTTTT. It specifies CATTGGGHTGELFF. The V and J genes are TRBV28 and TRBJ2-2; TRBD1 is a possible D gene (8 bases). This CDR3 is built from 14 residues. Germline loops: CDR1 MDHEN, CDR2 SYDVKM. The ends were cut back, 10 bases at V and 3 bases at J, with 15 bases in the middle.

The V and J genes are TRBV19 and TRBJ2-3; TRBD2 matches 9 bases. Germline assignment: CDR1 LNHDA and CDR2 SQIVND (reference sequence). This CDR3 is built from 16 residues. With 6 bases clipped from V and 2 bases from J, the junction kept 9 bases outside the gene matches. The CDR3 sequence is CASRSSLAGYTDTQYF. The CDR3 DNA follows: TGTGCCAGTAGATCTTCACTAGCGGGTTACACAGATACGCAGTATTTT.